The 32 T cell receptor beta chains listed next were all sequenced from one sample in a study of CD8 T cells in ankylosing spondylitis. Findings of the study overall: One TCR beta motif, made up of roughly 8 highly homologous variants, appeared characteristic of ankylosing spondylitis blood.

What these receptors recognize is not known. TCRdb redid the calling of the 5' RACE reads with MiXCR, one entry per CDR3 protein. The data show some 840,000 distinct CDR3 sequences, 12% seen once. Sequenced: blood, either unsorted or a sorted T cell fraction (not recorded which). These receptors were collected from a male donor with ankylosing spondylitis.

The chain is built from TRBV7-3 and TRBJ2-3; maybe TRBD2 (6 bases). Trimming shortened V by 1 base and J by 5 bases, and 13 bases separated the two germline ends. CDR1 and CDR2 from the germline V gene are SGHTA and FQGTGA. This CDR3 comprises 15 residues. CDR3 DNA: TGTGCCAGCAGCTTAATGGGGGACTGGGAAGATACGCAGTATTTT. Protein product: CASSLMGDWEDTQYF.

The chain is built from TRBV7-9 and TRBJ2-1; 7 nucleotides line up with TRBD1. Germline lookup yields CDR1 SEHNR and CDR2 FQNEAQ (reference sequence). The CDR3 sequence is 13 residues long. V lost 5 bases, J lost 8 bases, and 6 bases stayed unmatched. CDR3 sequence: CASSLGGWDEQFF. The CDR3 DNA follows: TGTGCCAGCAGCCTAGGGGGCTGGGATGAGCAGTTCTTC.

V gene TRBV7-2 combines with J gene TRBJ1-2, with a tentative D call TRBD1 (6 bases). In germline, CDR1 is SGHTA, CDR2 FQGNSA. Trimming left V 1 base short and J 2 bases short, with 17 bases between. The CDR3 is 17 amino acids. CDR3 amino acids: CASSLGQALPRNYGYTF. CDR3 nucleotide sequence: TGTGCCAGCAGCTTAGGACAGGCCCTACCACGAAACTATGGCTACACCTTC. The full variable domain, rest sourced from reference TRBV7-2 and TRBJ1-2, is GAGVSQSPSNKVTEKGKDVELRCDPISGHTALYWYRQSLGQGLEFLIYFQGNSAPDKSGLPSDRFSAERTGGSVSTLTIQRTQQEDSAVYLCASSLGQALPRNYGYTFGSGTRLTVV.

V and J are TRBV4-1 and TRBJ1-1, with D maybe TRBD1 (5 bases). V lost 0 bases, J lost 5 bases, and 16 bases lay in between. The CDR3 has 16 amino acids. Germline V lookup: CDR1 MGHRA, CDR2 YSYEKL. The CDR3: CASSQDRQGMWTEAFF. Here the CDR3 DNA reads TGCGCCAGCAGCCAAGATCGGCAGGGTATGTGGACTGAAGCTTTCTTT.

This clonotype was detected a few times. The rearrangement joins TRBV5-6 to TRBJ1-1; 9 bases are a match to TRBD1. This CDR3 spans 15 amino acids. The germline gives CDR1 SGHDT, CDR2 YYEEEE. V dropped 4 bases and J dropped 5; count of bases not matched to a gene: 9. For the CDR3, the DNA is TGTGCCAGCAGCCTACAGGGGGCCATCGAGACTGAAGCTTTCTTT. This gives the protein CASSLQGAIETEAFF.

The V call is TRBV19, the J call TRBJ2-1, with 7 bases fitting TRBD2. The CDR3 runs 16 residues. J lost 0 bases, V lost 7 bases, and 9 bases had no gene match. Germline V lookup: CDR1 LNHDA, CDR2 SQIVND (reference sequence). The CDR3 DNA is TGTGCCAGTATGTCGTGGGCTAGCGGCTCCTACAATGAGCAGTTCTTC. It yields the protein CASMSWASGSYNEQFF. Full variable domain (outside the CDR3, taken from reference TRBV19 and TRBJ2-1): DGGITQSPKYLFRKEGQNVTLSCEQNLNHDAMYWYRQDPGQGLRLIYYSQIVNDFQKGDIAEGYSVSREKKESFPLTVTSAQKNPTAFYLCASMSWASGSYNEQFFGPGTRLTVL.

This clonotype was observed at least ten times. This chain joins TRBV29-1 and TRBJ2-7; either TRBD1 or TRBD2 may supply D (5 bases each). Trimming stripped 5 bases from V and 4 bases from J, with 15 bases between. Germline loops: CDR1 SQVTM, CDR2 ANQGSEA. The CDR3 extends over 13 amino acids. The CDR3, as DNA: TGCAGCGTTACCGGGATAGGGGCTTACGAGCAGTACTTC. Protein: CSVTGIGAYEQYF.

This clonotype has a handful of counts. V is TRBV4-3 and J is TRBJ1-1; perhaps TRBD1 as D (6 bases). V lost 1 base and J lost 2, with 11 bases in between. CDR3 length: 15 residues. Germline-derived CDR1 and CDR2 are LGHNA and YSLEER. The DNA of the CDR3 is TGCGCCAGCAGCCAAGCAGGGGATAGCAACACTGAAGCTTTCTTT. Translation: CASSQAGDSNTEAFF.

The sample holds a few counts of this clonotype. The rearrangement uses TRBV20-1 and TRBJ1-2; D remains ambiguous. The V end lost 0 bases, the J end lost 4 bases, and 15 bases lay between the germline ends. The CDR3 is made up of 15 amino acids. The germline CDR1 and CDR2 sequences are DFQATT and SNEGSKA (reference sequence). CDR3 in DNA: TGCAGTGCTAGAGATTCCGCGGAGTACCCCTATGGCTACACCTTC. Amino acids: CSARDSAEYPYGYTF.

This clonotype turned up a few times. The chain joins TRBV9 to TRBJ1-2; D remains ambiguous. CDR1 is SGDLS and CDR2 is YYNGEE in the germline V gene. The CDR3 loop spans 15 amino acids. Trimming took off 4 bases at V and 5 bases at J, with 18 bases between the two ends. This chain's CDR3 is CASSPSGGNPYGYTF. CDR3 coding DNA: TGTGCCAGCAGCCCCTCGGGAGGAAACCCTTATGGCTACACCTTC.

This clonotype was found a few times. V and J are TRBV14 and TRBJ1-4; TRBD1 agrees at 7 bases. The CDR3 is 15 residues long. From germline, CDR1 is SGHDN and CDR2 FVKESK. After removal of 3 bases from V and 8 bases from J, the junction contained 9 bases not matched to a gene. CDR3 sequence reads: CASSQTGPNREKLFF. The CDR3 DNA reads as TGTGCCAGCAGCCAGACAGGGCCCAACAGGGAAAAACTGTTTTTT.

V and J are TRBV20-1 and TRBJ1-3; no reliable D call. V was pared by 5 bases and J by 0 bases, with 8 bases between. The V gene's germline CDR1 is DFQATT and CDR2 SNEGSKA (reference sequence). This CDR3 is built from 13 residues. CDR3 residues: CSAPYHSGNTIYF. The CDR3 DNA follows: TGCAGTGCTCCATACCACTCTGGAAACACCATATATTTT.

This clonotype was detected a few times. The chain links TRBV5-6 to TRBJ2-6; TRBD2 agrees at 8 bases. V was clipped by 1 base and J by 0 bases; unmatched bases: 3. The CDR3 contains 17 residues. Per the germline V gene, CDR1 is SGHDT and CDR2 is YYEEEE. The CDR3 bases are TGTGCCAGCAGCTTGTCGCGGGGGGCCTCTGGGGCCAACGTCCTGACTTTC. Translated, it gives CASSLSRGASGANVLTF.

This clonotype was counted at least ten times. The gene calls are TRBV20-1 and TRBJ2-5, with D perhaps TRBD1 (5 bases). V gave up 1 base and J gave up 1 base, with 10 bases separating them. CDR1 is DFQATT and CDR2 is SNEGSKA in the germline V gene (reference sequence). The CDR3 contains 14 residues. The CDR3 DNA follows: TGCAGTGCTAGAGCAGGGCGACCCCAAGAGACCCAGTACTTC. It encodes CSARAGRPQETQYF.

The CDR3 DNA sequence: TGTGCCAGCAGCTTAGAACAGTGGGAGACCCAGTACTTC. Translated, it gives CASSLEQWETQYF. V and J are TRBV7-2 and TRBJ2-5; D gene uncertain. The germline CDR1 and CDR2 sequences are SGHTA and FQGNSA. V was pared by 1 base and J by 5 bases, with 8 bases between. The CDR3 loop spans 13 amino acids.

This clonotype was observed a handful of times. This sequence joins TRBV7-9 and TRBJ2-7, with 7 positions matching TRBD2. Trimming cost V 0 bases and J 6 bases; bases outside gene matches: 5. Germline V gene lookup returns CDR1 SEHNR and CDR2 FQNEAQ (reference sequence). CDR3 length: 14 residues. The CDR3 DNA is TGTGCCAGCAGCTTAGCGGGAGGGTATGGCGAGCAGTACTTC. Amino acids: CASSLAGGYGEQYF.

This clonotype has a handful of counts. The chain links TRBV27 to TRBJ2-1; 8 nucleotides agree with TRBD2. Germline loops: CDR1 MNHEY, CDR2 SMNVEV (reference sequence). CDR3 length: 17 amino acids. V was clipped by 6 bases and J by 8 bases; unmatched bases: 18. The DNA of the CDR3 is TGTGCCAGCAGACCTATAGCGGGACGTCGCAGTCGGTATGAGCAGTTCTTC. Translation: CASRPIAGRRSRYEQFF.

CDR3 loop: CSARNPGGFDNEQFF. The CDR3 bases are TGCAGTGCCCGGAATCCAGGGGGCTTCGACAATGAGCAGTTCTTC. The J gene is TRBJ2-1, the V gene TRBV20-1, with 8 bases fitting TRBD1. This CDR3 has 15 residues. Trimming cost V 6 bases and J 5 bases; bases outside gene matches: 12. The germline CDR1 and CDR2 sequences are DFQATT and SNEGSKA (reference sequence).

This clonotype was found a few times. The limits of the CDR3 on the DNA are not certain, so only TCRdb's listed CDR3 is given. The gene calls are TRBV5-1 and TRBJ2-1; whether TRBD1, the table's D call, matches the DNA was not checked. Per germline, CDR1 SGHRS and CDR2 YFSETQ. The CDR3 numbers 16 amino acids, ends counted. The CDR3 protein is CASSRGQAHFGNEQFF.

This clonotype was seen a few times. The chain has TRBV20-1 and TRBJ2-7, with 11 bases identical to TRBD1. The germline V gene encodes CDR1 DFQATT and CDR2 SNEGSKA (reference sequence). The ends lost 4 bases at V and 5 bases at J; junction bases unmatched: 7. This CDR3 comprises 14 residues. CDR3 in DNA: TGCAGTGCTACCAGGACAGGGGGCGTCCACGAGCAGTACTTC. This codes for CSATRTGGVHEQYF.

This clonotype was seen at least ten times. The rearrangement joins TRBV27 to TRBJ1-1; D gene ambiguous. This CDR3 has 12 amino acids. V was cut by 2 bases and J by 4 bases, with 5 bases left in between. From germline, CDR1 is MNHEY and CDR2 SMNVEV (reference sequence). CDR3 coding DNA: TGTGCCAGCAGTTTAACCGGCACTGAAGCTTTCTTT. It translates to CASSLTGTEAFF.

This clonotype was observed at least ten times. V usage is TRBV5-1 and J usage is TRBJ2-3; 11 bases match TRBD2. V lost 4 bases, J lost 0 bases, and 4 bases stayed unmatched. The CDR3 spans 16 residues. Germline loops: CDR1 SGHRS, CDR2 YFSETQ. The DNA of the CDR3 is TGCGCCAGCAGCCCCAGGACTAGCGGGAGCACAGATACGCAGTATTTT. This codes for CASSPRTSGSTDTQYF.

J is TRBJ1-5 and V is TRBV7-2, with a possible D match to TRBD1 (5 bases). Trimming removed 1 base at V and 11 bases at J, with 18 bases between. CDR1 SGHTA and CDR2 FQGNSA come from the germline V gene. The CDR3 has 15 residues. This CDR3 reads CASSLVGRDPGAQHF. CDR3 nucleotides: TGTGCCAGCAGCTTAGTGGGGCGGGACCCGGGGGCCCAGCATTTT.

The rearrangement joins TRBV7-9 to TRBJ1-2, with a possible D match to TRBD1 (5 bases). The germline V gene encodes CDR1 SEHNR and CDR2 FQNEAQ (reference sequence). V gave up 5 bases and J gave up 8 bases, with 15 bases separating them. The CDR3 has 13 amino acids. In DNA, the CDR3 is TGTGCCAGCAGCAGCCGGGACCATGAGGGCTACACCTTC. Translated: CASSSRDHEGYTF.

This clonotype was picked up a small number of times. The genes are TRBV7-6 and TRBJ2-3; D gene uncertain. V was trimmed by 2 bases and J by 6 bases, leaving 12 bases between them. Germline V gives CDR1 SGHVS, CDR2 FNYEAQ. The CDR3 totals 14 residues. This CDR3 reads CASSLWAFSDTQYF. In DNA, the CDR3 is TGTGCCAGCAGCTTATGGGCTTTCAGCGATACGCAGTATTTT.

This clonotype showed up many times. The CDR3 protein is CASSSRGEAFF. The CDR3 DNA reads TGTGCCAGCAGTTCTAGGGGGGAAGCTTTCTTT. The chain carries TRBV6-6 and TRBJ1-1; perhaps TRBD1 as D (6 bases). CDR3 length: 11 amino acids. The V end was cut by 4 bases, the J end by 8 bases, with 8 bases between. CDR1 is MNHNY, CDR2 SVGAGI, per germline (reference sequence).

The rearrangement links TRBV24-1 to TRBJ1-5; no definite D call. The ends were cut back, 5 bases at V and 9 bases at J, with 10 bases in the middle. CDR1 and CDR2 from the germline V gene are KGHDR and SFDVKD. The CDR3 sequence is 12 residues long. The CDR3 protein is CATSAQGGPQHF. As DNA, the CDR3 is TGTGCCACCAGTGCTCAAGGCGGGCCCCAGCATTTT.

This clonotype has a handful of counts. The chain recombines TRBV20-1 with TRBJ2-1; 10 positions agree with TRBD2. V trimming: 1 base; J trimming: 2 bases; junction bases outside the gene matches: 5. Germline lookup yields CDR1 DFQATT and CDR2 SNEGSKA (reference sequence). The CDR3 has 16 amino acids. The CDR3 DNA sequence: TGCAGTGCTAGAGCTAGCGGGAGTAAGGCCTACAATGAGCAGTTCTTC. Amino acid sequence: CSARASGSKAYNEQFF.

This clonotype was seen ten or more times. The rearrangement uses TRBV7-9 and TRBJ2-3; no reliable D call. Germline CDR1 and CDR2: SEHNR and FQNEAQ (reference sequence). The CDR3 length is 13 residues. The germline V and J ends were trimmed by 5 bases and 1 base, with 7 bases remaining between them. For the CDR3, the DNA is TGTGCCAGCAGCATTGTGGGCACAGATACGCAGTATTTT. It translates to CASSIVGTDTQYF.

This clonotype was detected only a few times. This chain connects TRBV4-2 to TRBJ1-1; 9 bases agree with TRBD1. The CDR3 contains 17 residues. From germline, CDR1 is LGHNA and CDR2 YNFKEQ. The V and J ends lost 4 bases and 0 bases, in that order; junction bases with no gene match: 9. The CDR3 DNA sequence: TGTGCCAGCAGCCGGGGACAGGGATCTAATTTGAACACTGAAGCTTTCTTT. This translates into CASSRGQGSNLNTEAFF.

The chain recombines TRBV15 with TRBJ2-7; 9 nucleotides match TRBD2. V lost 1 base to trimming and J lost 2 bases; unmatched junction nucleotides: 3. The germline V gene has CDR1 LNHNV and CDR2 YYDKDF (reference sequence). There are 15 residues in the CDR3. This CDR3 reads CATSRVSGSTYEQYF. The DNA of the CDR3 is TGTGCCACCAGCAGAGTTAGCGGGAGTACCTACGAGCAGTACTTC.

The gene calls are TRBV28 and TRBJ2-6; 8 nucleotides match TRBD1. There are 16 residues in the CDR3. CDR1 and CDR2 from the germline V gene are MDHEN and SYDVKM. The ends lost 3 bases at V and 4 bases at J; junction bases unmatched: 5. In DNA, the CDR3 is TGTGCCAGCAGTTTCCAGGGGGCAGGGGGGGCCAACGTCCTGACTTTC. It specifies CASSFQGAGGANVLTF. Full variable domain (remainder filled in from reference TRBV28 and TRBJ2-6): DVKVTQSSRYLVKRTGEKVFLECVQDMDHENMFWYRQDPGLGLRLIYFSYDVKMKEKGDIPEGYSVSREKKERFSLILESASTNQTSMYLCASSFQGAGGANVLTFGAGSRLTVL.